This TCR beta chain comes out of a study of shared clonotypes between healthy human individuals. Study-wide background: Each donor had three CD4 naive, three CD4 memory, two CD8 naive and one CD8 memory plate.

Assay execution proceeded at the deep level. Sequencing used immunoSEQ multiplex PCR; TCRdb keeps in-frame clones, though not all of them. The sample consists of about 1.1 million clones, 75% to 80% of them appearing once. This CDR3 has 15 residues. CDR1 is LGHNA, CDR2 YSLEER, per germline. The V and J ends lost 1 base and 8 bases respectively, with 12 bases between them. The study enrolled healthy HIV-negative adults without recent acute infections or vaccinations as donors. Sequences were obtained from memory CD4+ T cells from PBMCs. Sample subset: CD45RA-negative fraction. This chain links TRBV4-3 with TRBJ1-6; weak D call: TRBD1 (6 bases). The sequence came from a man aged 18-30 years in good health. Some clones in this sample may be carry-over from other donors' samples. CDR3 sequence: CASSQVTGMDSPLHF. CDR3 in DNA: TGCGCCAGCAGCCAAGTAACAGGGATGGATTCACCCCTCCACTTT.